The 15 T cell receptor beta chains reported below all come from one sample, sequenced in a study of blood T cell repertoires in COVID-19. The assay was immunoSEQ multiplex PCR, and TCRdb's table has in-frame clones only and misses some. The repertoire holds some 700,000 clones, around 90% seen once, with about 0.26% in the top ten. Input material: peripheral blood. These receptors were taken from a woman aged 18 to 35 with acute or convalescent COVID-19.

This rearrangement joins TRBV7-9 to TRBJ2-7, with 9 positions matching TRBD1. The CDR3 is 16 amino acids. The ends lost 4 bases at V and 0 bases at J; junction bases unmatched: 7. Looked up from germline, CDR1 is SEHNR and CDR2 is FQNEAQ (reference sequence). For the CDR3, the DNA is TGTGCCAGCAGCTACGGGACAGGGAAAAGCTCCTACGAGCAGTACTTC. This codes for CASSYGTGKSSYEQYF.

This rearrangement joins TRBV6-5 to TRBJ2-5, with D tentatively TRBD1 (7 bases). CDR1 is MNHEY and CDR2 is SVGAGI in the germline V gene. The CDR3 has 14 amino acids. Trimming removed 6 bases from V and 1 base from J, with 12 bases in between. CDR3 protein: CASSRGVFQETQYF. As DNA, the CDR3 is TGTGCCAGCAGCAGGGGGGTGTTCCAAGAGACCCAGTACTTC.

The V call is TRBV19, the J call TRBJ1-1; 10 nucleotides agree with TRBD1. Per germline, CDR1 LNHDA and CDR2 SQIVND (reference sequence). Losses at the gene ends were 5 bases for V and 4 bases for J; bases not matched to a gene: 7. The CDR3 loop spans 15 amino acids. The CDR3 nucleotides read TGTGCCAGTAGTCCCAAGGACAGGGGGGGCACTGAAGCTTTCTTT. It yields the protein CASSPKDRGGTEAFF.

The V gene is TRBV2, the J gene TRBJ1-5, with D unclear. Trimming took 4 bases from V and 7 from J, leaving 14 bases between them. Germline-derived CDR1 and CDR2 are SNHLY and FYNNEI. The CDR3 is 14 residues long. The CDR3: CASSGELRAQPQHF. In DNA form, the CDR3 reads TGTGCCAGCAGTGGGGAGCTTAGGGCCCAGCCCCAGCATTTT. The full variable domain, with the rest looked up from reference TRBV2 and TRBJ1-5, is EPEVTQTPSHQVTQMGQEVILRCVPISNHLYFYWYRQILGQKVEFLVSFYNNEISEKSEIFDDQFSVERPDGSNFTLKIRSTKLEDSAMYFCASSGELRAQPQHFGDGTRLSIL.

The rearrangement uses TRBV11-2 and TRBJ2-1, with a possible D match to TRBD2 (5 bases). The CDR3 is made up of 15 amino acids. Germline V gene sequence: CDR1 SGHAT, CDR2 FQNNGV. Deletions cut 5 bases from V and 4 bases from J, with 15 bases between. The chain's CDR3 is CASSLLSASYNEQFF. In DNA form, the CDR3 reads TGTGCCAGCAGCCTTCTTAGCGCTTCATACAATGAGCAGTTCTTC.

The chain is built from TRBV19 and TRBJ1-6, with 10 bases fitting TRBD1. The CDR3 spans 14 residues. V dropped 2 bases and J dropped 10; count of bases not matched to a gene: 2. From germline, CDR1 is LNHDA and CDR2 SQIVND (reference sequence). The CDR3 loop reads CASSIQGQGSPLHF. In DNA, the CDR3 is TGTGCCAGTAGTATACAGGGACAGGGGTCACCCCTCCACTTT.

This rearrangement joins TRBV6-5 to TRBJ2-7; possibly TRBD1 for D (5 bases). Germline V gene sequence: CDR1 MNHEY, CDR2 SVGAGI. The CDR3 extends over 11 amino acids. Deletions cut 6 bases from V and 9 bases from J, with 12 bases between. The CDR3 nucleotides are TGTGCCAGCAGGAAGGGGCCAGGGCAGTACTTC. It yields the protein CASRKGPGQYF.

This chain links TRBV3-1 (or the pseudogene TRBV3-2) with TRBJ1-4; the D gene is possibly TRBD1 (5 bases). V gave up 0 bases and J gave up 1 base, with 9 bases separating them. From germline, CDR1 is LGHDT and CDR2 YNNKEL (reference sequence). This CDR3 region has 16 residues. In nucleotides, the CDR3 is TGTGCCAGCAGCCAAGATGTGGGGGGAACTAATGAAAAACTGTTTTTT. Protein: CASSQDVGGTNEKLFF.

The gene calls are TRBV24-1 and TRBJ2-3, with D uncertain. The germline gives CDR1 KGHDR, CDR2 SFDVKD. Trimming left V 3 bases short and J 0 bases short, with 6 bases between. This CDR3 contains 14 residues. The CDR3 DNA reads as TGTGCCACCAGTGATCGTCGTAGCACAGATACGCAGTATTTT. It codes for CATSDRRSTDTQYF.

The chain employs TRBV7-2 and TRBJ2-7, with TRBD1 identical over 8 bases. V lost 3 bases, J lost 0 bases, and 10 bases stayed unmatched. Germline assignment: CDR1 SGHTA and CDR2 FQGNSA. The CDR3 is 17 amino acids. The CDR3 protein is CASSFAGQDLLSYEQYF. CDR3 nucleotides: TGTGCCAGCAGCTTCGCGGGACAGGACCTACTCTCCTACGAGCAGTACTTC.

This chain connects TRBV5-1 to TRBJ1-2; the D gene is possibly TRBD1 (5 bases). The CDR3 has 13 residues. Trimming stripped 4 bases from V and 1 base from J, with 8 bases between. The germline gives CDR1 SGHRS, CDR2 YFSETQ. The CDR3 DNA reads as TGCGCCAGCAGCGTAGGGGATAACTATGGCTACACCTTC. Translation gives CASSVGDNYGYTF.

This clone was recorded a few times. This chain links TRBV28 with TRBJ1-2, with 8 bases identical to TRBD1. CDR1 and CDR2 (germline): MDHEN, SYDVKM. The CDR3 contains 15 residues. V lost 6 bases and J lost 4; bases outside the gene matches: 10. The CDR3 sequence is CASSLGGQGGYGYTF. In DNA form, the CDR3 reads TGTGCCAGCAGCTTAGGCGGACAGGGAGGCTATGGCTACACCTTC.

The chain uses TRBV5-5 and TRBJ1-6; unclear D gene. The V gene's germline CDR1 is SGHKS and CDR2 YYEKEE (reference sequence). The CDR3 is 15 residues long. With 0 bases removed from V and 6 bases from J, the gap between germline ends came to 10 bases. The CDR3 DNA sequence: TGTGCCAGCAGCTTGGGAACAGCCCTTAATTCACCCCTCCACTTT. Its translation is CASSLGTALNSPLHF.

The chain is built from TRBV3-1 (or the pseudogene TRBV3-2) and TRBJ1-5; weak D call: TRBD1 (6 bases). The V gene lost 0 bases and the J gene lost 5 bases, with 14 bases spanning the gap. The CDR3 length is 16 residues. The germline V gene has CDR1 LGHDT and CDR2 YNNKEL (reference sequence). CDR3: CASSQDRAGVHQPQHF. CDR3 sequence (DNA): TGTGCCAGCAGCCAAGATAGGGCAGGGGTCCATCAGCCCCAGCATTTT.

V is TRBV9 and J is TRBJ1-3, with 7 positions matching TRBD1. V dropped 2 bases and J dropped 3; count of bases not matched to a gene: 8. Looked up from germline, CDR1 is SGDLS and CDR2 is YYNGEE. The CDR3 sequence is 16 residues long. CDR3 region: CASSVEQGISGNTIYF. The CDR3 nucleotides read TGTGCCAGCAGCGTCGAACAGGGGATCAGTGGAAACACCATATATTTT.